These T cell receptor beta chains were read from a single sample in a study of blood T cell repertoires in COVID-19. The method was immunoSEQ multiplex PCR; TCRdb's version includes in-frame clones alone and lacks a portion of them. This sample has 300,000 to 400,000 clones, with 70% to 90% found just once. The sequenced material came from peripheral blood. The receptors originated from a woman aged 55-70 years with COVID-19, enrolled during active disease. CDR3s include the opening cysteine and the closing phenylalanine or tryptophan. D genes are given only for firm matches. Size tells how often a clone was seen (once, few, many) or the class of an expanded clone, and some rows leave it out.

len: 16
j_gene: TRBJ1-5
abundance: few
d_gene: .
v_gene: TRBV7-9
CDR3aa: CASSRWGGGKNQPQHF
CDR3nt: TGTGCCAGCAGCCGTTGGGGAGGGGGAAAGAATCAGCCCCAGCATTTT

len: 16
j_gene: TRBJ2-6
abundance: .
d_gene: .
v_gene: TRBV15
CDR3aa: CATSRDILAGANVLTF
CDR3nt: TGTGCCACCAGCAGAGATATTCTGGCCGGGGCCAACGTCCTGACTTTC

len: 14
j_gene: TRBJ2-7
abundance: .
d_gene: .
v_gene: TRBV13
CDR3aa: CASSLGHRVDEQYF
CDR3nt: TGTGCCAGCAGCTTAGGCCACAGGGTAGACGAGCAGTACTTC

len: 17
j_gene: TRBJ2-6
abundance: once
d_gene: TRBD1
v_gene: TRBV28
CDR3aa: CASSLGQGAWGANVLTF
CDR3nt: TGTGCCAGCAGTTTAGGGCAGGGGGCGTGGGGGGCCAACGTCCTGACTTTC

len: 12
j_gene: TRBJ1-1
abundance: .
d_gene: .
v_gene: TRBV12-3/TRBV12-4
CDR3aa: CASSLSFTEAFF
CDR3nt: TGTGCCAGCAGTTTAAGCTTCACTGAAGCTTTCTTT

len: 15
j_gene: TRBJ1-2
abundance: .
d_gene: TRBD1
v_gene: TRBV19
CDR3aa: CASSAPGQFNYGYTF
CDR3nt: TGTGCCAGTAGTGCACCGGGACAGTTTAACTATGGCTACACCTTC

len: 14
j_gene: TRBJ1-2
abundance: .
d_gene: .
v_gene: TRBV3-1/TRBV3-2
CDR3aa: CASSQGHATHGYTF
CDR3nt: TGTGCCAGCAGCCAGGGGCACGCGACCCATGGCTACACCTTC

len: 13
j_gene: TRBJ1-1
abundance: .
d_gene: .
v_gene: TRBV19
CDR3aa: CASSIQSNTEAFF
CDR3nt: TGTGCCAGTAGTATTCAATCGAACACTGAAGCTTTCTTT

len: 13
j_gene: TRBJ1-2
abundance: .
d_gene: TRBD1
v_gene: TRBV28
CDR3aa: CASSSDRARGYTF
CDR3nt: TGTGCCAGCAGTTCGGACAGGGCCCGGGGCTACACCTTC

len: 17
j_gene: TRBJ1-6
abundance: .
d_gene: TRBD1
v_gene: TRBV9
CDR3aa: CASSFGQGPSYNSPLHF
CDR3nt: TGTGCCAGCAGCTTCGGACAGGGGCCTTCCTATAATTCACCCCTCCACTTT

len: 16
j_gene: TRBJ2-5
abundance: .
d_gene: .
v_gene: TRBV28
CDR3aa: CASSRAGRGGRETQYF
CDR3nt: TGTGCCAGCAGTCGTGCGGGTAGGGGAGGACGGGAGACCCAGTACTTC

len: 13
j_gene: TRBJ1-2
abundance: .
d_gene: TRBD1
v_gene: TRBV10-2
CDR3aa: CASRGDSLYGYTF
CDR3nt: TGCGCCAGCAGGGGGGACAGTCTCTATGGCTACACCTTC